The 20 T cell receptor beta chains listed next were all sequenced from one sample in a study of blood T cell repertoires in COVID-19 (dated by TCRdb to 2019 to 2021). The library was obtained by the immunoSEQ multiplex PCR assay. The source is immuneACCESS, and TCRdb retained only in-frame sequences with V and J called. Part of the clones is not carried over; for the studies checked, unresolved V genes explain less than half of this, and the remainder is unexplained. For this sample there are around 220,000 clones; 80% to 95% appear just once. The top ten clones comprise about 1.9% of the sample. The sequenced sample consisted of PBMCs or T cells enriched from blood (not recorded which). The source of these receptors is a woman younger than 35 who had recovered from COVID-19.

CDR3 sequence: CASSVSGVREEQYF. The CDR3 DNA reads as TGTGCCAGCAGCGTAAGCGGGGTTCGAGAAGAGCAGTACTTC. The chain uses TRBV9 and TRBJ2-7, with 7 positions matching TRBD2. This CDR3 has 14 residues. Germline trimming cut 1 base from V and 7 bases from J; bases unmatched to any gene: 8. Per the germline V gene, CDR1 is SGDLS and CDR2 is YYNGEE.

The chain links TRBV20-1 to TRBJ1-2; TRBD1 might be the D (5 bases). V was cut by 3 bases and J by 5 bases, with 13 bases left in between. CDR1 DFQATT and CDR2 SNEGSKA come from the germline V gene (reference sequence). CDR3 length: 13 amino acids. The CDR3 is CSASLFSGYGYTF. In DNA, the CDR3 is TGCAGTGCTAGTCTGTTCTCAGGGTATGGCTACACCTTC.

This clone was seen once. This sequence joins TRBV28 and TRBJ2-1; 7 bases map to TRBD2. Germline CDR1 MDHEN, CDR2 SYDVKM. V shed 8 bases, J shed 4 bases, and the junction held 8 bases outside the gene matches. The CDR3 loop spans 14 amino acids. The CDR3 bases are TGTGCCAGCCTAAAGCGGGACCTGTACAATGAGCAGTTCTTC. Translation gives CASLKRDLYNEQFF.

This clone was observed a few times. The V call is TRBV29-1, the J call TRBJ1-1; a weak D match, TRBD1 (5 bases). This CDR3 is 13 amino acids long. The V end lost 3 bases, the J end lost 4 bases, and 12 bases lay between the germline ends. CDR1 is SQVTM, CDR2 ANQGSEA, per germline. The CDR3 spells CSVDGGRGTEAFF. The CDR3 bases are TGCAGCGTTGACGGGGGAAGGGGCACTGAAGCTTTCTTT. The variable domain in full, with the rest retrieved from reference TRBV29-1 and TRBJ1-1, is SAVISQKPSRDICQRGTSLTIQCQVDSQVTMMFWYRQQPGQSLTLIATANQGSEATYESGFVIDKFPISRPNLTFSTLTVSNMSPEDSSIYLCSVDGGRGTEAFFGQGTRLTVV.

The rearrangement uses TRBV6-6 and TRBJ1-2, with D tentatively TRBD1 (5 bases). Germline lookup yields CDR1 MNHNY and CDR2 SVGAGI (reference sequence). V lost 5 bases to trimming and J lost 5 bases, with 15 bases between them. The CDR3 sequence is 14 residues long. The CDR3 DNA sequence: TGTGCCAGCAGTGCCGACAGCGGGGGGTATGGCTACACCTTC. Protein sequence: CASSADSGGYGYTF.

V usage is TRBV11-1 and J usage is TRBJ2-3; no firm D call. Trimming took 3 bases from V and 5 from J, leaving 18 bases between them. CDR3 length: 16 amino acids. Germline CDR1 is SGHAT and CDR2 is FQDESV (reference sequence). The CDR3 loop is CASSFDDRPTGDTQYF. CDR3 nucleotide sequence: TGTGCCAGCAGCTTCGATGACCGCCCCACGGGAGATACGCAGTATTTT.

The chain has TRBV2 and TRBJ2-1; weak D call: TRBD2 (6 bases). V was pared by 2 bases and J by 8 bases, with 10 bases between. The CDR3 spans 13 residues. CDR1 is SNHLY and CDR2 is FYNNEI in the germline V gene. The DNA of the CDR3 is TGTGCCAGCAGTGAAACTAGCAGCGATGAGCAGTTCTTC. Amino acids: CASSETSSDEQFF.

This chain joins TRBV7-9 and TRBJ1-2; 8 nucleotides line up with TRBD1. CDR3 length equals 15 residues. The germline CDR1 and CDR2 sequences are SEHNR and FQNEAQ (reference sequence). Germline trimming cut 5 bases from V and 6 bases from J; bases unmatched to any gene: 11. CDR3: CASSPTWTGTDGYTF. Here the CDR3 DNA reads TGTGCCAGCAGCCCAACCTGGACAGGGACTGATGGCTACACCTTC.

The CDR3 nucleotides are TGTGCCAGCAGCTCACAGGGGAATCAGCCCCAGCATTTT. This encodes CASSSQGNQPQHF. The chain combines TRBV6-5 with TRBJ1-5; the match to TRBD1 covers 7 bases. CDR1 and CDR2 (germline): MNHEY, SVGAGI. The trim removed 6 bases at V and 4 bases at J, leaving 3 bases unmatched. The CDR3 extends over 13 amino acids.

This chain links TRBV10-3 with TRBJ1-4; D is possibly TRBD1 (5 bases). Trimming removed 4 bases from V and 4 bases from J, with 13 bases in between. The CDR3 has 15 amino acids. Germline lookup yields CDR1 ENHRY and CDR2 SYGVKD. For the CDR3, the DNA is TGTGCCATCAGTGCAGGGATTCGCGGTAATGAAAAACTGTTTTTT. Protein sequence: CAISAGIRGNEKLFF.

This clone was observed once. CDR3 amino acids: CTSSQDRVPPFEREKLFF. Written as DNA, the CDR3 is TGCACCAGCAGCCAAGACAGGGTCCCCCCTTTCGAGAGGGAAAAACTGTTTTTT. The rearrangement links TRBV1 to TRBJ1-4; TRBD1, the table's D call, was not compared with the DNA. TRBV1 is marked as a pseudogene. There are 18 residues in the CDR3.

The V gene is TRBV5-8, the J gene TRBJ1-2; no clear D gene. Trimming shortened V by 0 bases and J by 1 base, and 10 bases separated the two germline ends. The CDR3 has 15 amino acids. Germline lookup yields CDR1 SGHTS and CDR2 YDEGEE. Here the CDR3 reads CASSLVLLLNYGYTF. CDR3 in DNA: TGTGCCAGCAGCTTGGTTCTCCTCCTTAACTATGGCTACACCTTC.

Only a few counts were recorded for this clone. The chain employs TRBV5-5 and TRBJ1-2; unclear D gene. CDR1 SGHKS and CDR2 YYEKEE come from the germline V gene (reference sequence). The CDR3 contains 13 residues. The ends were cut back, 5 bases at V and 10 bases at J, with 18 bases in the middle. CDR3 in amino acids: CASSRVSVEDYTF. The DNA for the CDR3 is TGTGCCAGCAGTCGGGTTAGTGTCGAAGACTACACCTTC.

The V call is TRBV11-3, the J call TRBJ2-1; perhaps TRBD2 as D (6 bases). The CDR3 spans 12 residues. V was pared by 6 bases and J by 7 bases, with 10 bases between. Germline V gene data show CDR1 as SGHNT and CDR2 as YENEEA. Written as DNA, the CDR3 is TGTGCCAGCAGTGGGGGGAATAATGAGCAGTTCTTC. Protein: CASSGGNNEQFF.

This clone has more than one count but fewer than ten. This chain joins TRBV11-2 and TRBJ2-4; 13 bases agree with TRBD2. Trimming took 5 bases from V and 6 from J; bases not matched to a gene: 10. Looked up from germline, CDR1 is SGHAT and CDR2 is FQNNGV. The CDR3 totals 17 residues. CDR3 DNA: TGTGCCAGCAGCCCCCAGGGACTAGCGGGAATGGGAAACATTCAGTACTTC. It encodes CASSPQGLAGMGNIQYF.

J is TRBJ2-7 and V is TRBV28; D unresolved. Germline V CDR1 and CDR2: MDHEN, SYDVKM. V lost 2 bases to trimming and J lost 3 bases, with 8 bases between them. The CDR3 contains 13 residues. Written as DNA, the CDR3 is TGTGCCAGCAGTTTAGGGCACATCTACGAGCAGTACTTC. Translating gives CASSLGHIYEQYF.

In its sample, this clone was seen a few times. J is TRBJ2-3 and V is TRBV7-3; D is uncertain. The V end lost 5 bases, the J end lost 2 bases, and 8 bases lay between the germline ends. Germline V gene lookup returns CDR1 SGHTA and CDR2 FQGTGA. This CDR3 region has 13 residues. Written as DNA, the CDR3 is TGTGCCAGCAGCCTTGAGCCCACAGATACGCAGTATTTT. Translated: CASSLEPTDTQYF.

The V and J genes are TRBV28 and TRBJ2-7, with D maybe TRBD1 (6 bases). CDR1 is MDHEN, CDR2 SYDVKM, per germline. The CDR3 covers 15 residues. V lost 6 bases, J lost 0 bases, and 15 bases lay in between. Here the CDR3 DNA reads TGTGCCAGCAGCCTCACCAGGGGCGGCTCCTACGAGCAGTACTTC. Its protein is CASSLTRGGSYEQYF.

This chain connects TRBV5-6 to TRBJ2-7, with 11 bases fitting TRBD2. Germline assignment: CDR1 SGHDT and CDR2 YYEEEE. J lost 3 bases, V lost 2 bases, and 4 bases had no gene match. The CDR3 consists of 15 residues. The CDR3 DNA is TGTGCCAGCAGCTTACGACTAGCGGGGAACTACGAGCAGTACTTC. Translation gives CASSLRLAGNYEQYF.

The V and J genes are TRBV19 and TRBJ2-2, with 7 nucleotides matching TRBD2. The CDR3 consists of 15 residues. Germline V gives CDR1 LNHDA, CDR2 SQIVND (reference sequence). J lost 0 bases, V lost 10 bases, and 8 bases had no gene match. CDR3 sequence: CATRRRGTNTGELFF. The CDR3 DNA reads TGTGCCACTAGGCGGCGGGGGACGAACACCGGGGAGCTGTTTTTT.